This entry features one T cell receptor (beta chain) sequence. The antigen is undetermined. Together with a sample-barcoded 5' primer, a J-beta primer mix was included in a second PCR lasting roughly 7 to 11 cycles. One entry per CDR3 protein, called by TCRdb with MiXCR from the 5' RACE reads. The data contain 550,000 to 750,000 distinct CDR3 sequences, 21% of them seen just once; the ten biggest clones take up 3% to 4.5%. These data originate in a study of blood T cells in healthy people across ages. Broader study findings: Across the age range, TCR beta diversity per million T cells fell in a roughly linear way.

The sequenced sample consisted of blood. The sequence derives from a man in his 70s in good health.

The CDR3 DNA reads TGTGCCAGCAGCTTGTCGCAGCTTAATGAAAAACTGTTTTTT. Translation gives CASSLSQLNEKLFF. The chain recombines TRBV7-9 with TRBJ1-4; D is undetermined. The CDR3 loop spans 14 amino acids. Germline assignment: CDR1 SEHNR and CDR2 FQNEAQ (reference sequence). V lost 3 bases, J lost 4 bases, and 9 bases lay in between.